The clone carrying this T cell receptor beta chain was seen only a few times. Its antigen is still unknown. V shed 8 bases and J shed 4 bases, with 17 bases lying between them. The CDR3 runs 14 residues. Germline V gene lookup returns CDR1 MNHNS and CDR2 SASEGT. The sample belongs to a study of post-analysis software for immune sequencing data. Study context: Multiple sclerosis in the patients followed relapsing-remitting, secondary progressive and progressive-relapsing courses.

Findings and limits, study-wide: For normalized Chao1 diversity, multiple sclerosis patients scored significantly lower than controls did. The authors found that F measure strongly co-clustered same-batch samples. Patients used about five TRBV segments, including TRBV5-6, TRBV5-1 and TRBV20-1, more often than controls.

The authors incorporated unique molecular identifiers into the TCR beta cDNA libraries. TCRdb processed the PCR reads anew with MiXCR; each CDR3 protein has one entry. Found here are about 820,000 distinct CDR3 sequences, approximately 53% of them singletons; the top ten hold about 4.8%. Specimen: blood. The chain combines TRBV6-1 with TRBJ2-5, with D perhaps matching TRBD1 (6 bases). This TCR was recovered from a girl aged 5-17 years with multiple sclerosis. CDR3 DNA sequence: TGTGCCAGCGGACTCGACTGGGGGCGAGAGACCCAGTACTTC. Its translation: CASGLDWGRETQYF.